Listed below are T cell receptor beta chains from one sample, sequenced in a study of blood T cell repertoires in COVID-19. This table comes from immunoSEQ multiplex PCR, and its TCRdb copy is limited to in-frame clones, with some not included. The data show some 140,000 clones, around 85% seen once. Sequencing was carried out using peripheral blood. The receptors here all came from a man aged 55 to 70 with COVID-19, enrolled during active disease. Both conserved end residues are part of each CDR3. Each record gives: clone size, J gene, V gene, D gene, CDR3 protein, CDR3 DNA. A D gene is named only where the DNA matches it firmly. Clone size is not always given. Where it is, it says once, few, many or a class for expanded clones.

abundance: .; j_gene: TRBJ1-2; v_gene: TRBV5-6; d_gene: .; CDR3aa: CASSSFSPPDTLSGYGYTF; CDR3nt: TGTGCCAGCAGCTCTTTCTCCCCCCCGGACACCCTGTCTGGCTATGGCTACACCTTC
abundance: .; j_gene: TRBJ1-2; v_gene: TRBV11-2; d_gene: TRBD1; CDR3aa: CASSLEPIPGQELF; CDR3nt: TGTGCCAGCAGCTTAGAACCTATCCCGGGACAGGAGCTCTTC
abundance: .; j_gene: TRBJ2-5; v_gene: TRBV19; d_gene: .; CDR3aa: CASSVTGFGETQYF; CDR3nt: TGTGCCAGTAGTGTAACAGGGTTCGGAGAGACCCAGTACTTC
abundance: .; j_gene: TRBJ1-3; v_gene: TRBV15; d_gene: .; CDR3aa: CATSGHRVVAGNTIYF; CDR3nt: TGTGCCACCAGCGGCCACAGGGTTGTCGCTGGAAACACCATATATTTT
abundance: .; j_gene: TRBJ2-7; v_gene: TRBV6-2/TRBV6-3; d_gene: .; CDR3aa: CASSVSGTRYEQYF; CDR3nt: TGTGCCAGCAGTGTATCCGGGACACGGTACGAGCAGTACTTC
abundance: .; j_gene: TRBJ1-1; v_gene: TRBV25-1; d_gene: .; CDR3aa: CASSVGGAVDTEAFF; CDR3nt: TGTGCCAGCAGTGTTGGCGGGGCCGTGGACACTGAAGCTTTCTTT
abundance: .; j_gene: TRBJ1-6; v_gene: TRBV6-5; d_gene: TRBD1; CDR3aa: CASSYSGTGNSPLHF; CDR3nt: TGTGCCAGCAGTTACTCCGGGACAGGGAATTCACCCCTCCACTTT
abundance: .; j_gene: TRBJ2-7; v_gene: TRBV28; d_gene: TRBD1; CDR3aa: CASSLLGQGGLLNEQYF; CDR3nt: TGTGCCAGCAGTTTATTGGGACAGGGTGGACTTCTCAACGAGCAGTACTTC
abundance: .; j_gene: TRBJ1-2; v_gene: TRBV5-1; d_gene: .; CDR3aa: CASSRDSLNGYTF; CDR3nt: TGCGCCAGCAGCCGCGACAGCCTTAATGGCTACACCTTC
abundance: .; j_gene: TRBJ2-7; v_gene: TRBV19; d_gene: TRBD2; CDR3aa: CASSETSGGSYEQYF; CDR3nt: TGTGCCAGTAGTGAAACTAGCGGGGGCTCCTACGAGCAGTACTTC
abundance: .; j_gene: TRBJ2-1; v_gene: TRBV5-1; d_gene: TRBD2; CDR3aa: CASSLDTPGLAGRTTRSYNEQFF; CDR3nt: TGCGCCAGCAGCTTGGATACCCCGGGACTAGCGGGGAGAACCACCCGATCCTACAATGAGCAGTTCTTC
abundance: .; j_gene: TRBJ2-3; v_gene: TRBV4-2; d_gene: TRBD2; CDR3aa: CASSHLAGGGNTDTQYF; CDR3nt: TGTGCCAGCAGCCATCTAGCGGGAGGGGGGAACACAGATACGCAGTATTTT
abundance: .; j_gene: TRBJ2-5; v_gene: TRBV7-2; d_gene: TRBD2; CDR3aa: CASSLVPSGPQETQYF; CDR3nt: TGTGCCAGCAGCTTAGTCCCTAGCGGGCCACAAGAGACCCAGTACTTC
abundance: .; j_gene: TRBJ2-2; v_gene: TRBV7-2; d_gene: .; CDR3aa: CASSLALAPAGELFF; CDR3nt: TGTGCCAGCAGCTTAGCGCTAGCGCCTGCCGGGGAGCTGTTTTTT
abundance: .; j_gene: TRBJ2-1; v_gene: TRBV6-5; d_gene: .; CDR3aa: CASSYRRLNNEQFF; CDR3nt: TGTGCCAGCAGTTACAGGCGGCTCAACAATGAGCAGTTCTTC
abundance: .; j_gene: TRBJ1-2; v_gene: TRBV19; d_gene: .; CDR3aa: CASSILAVPGYTF; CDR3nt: TGTGCCAGTAGTATATTGGCAGTGCCCGGCTACACCTTC
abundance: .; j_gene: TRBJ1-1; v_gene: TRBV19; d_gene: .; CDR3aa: CASSAEYDEAFF; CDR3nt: TGTGCCAGTAGTGCGGAGTACGATGAAGCTTTCTTT
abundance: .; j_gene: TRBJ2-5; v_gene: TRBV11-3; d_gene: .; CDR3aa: CASSFSPGHLETQYF; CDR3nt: TGTGCCAGCAGCTTTTCACCCGGACATTTAGAGACCCAGTACTTC
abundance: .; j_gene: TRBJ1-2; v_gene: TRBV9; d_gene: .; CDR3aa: CASRTNPIGTSSYTF; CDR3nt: TGTGCCAGCAGGACAAACCCCATCGGGACATCGAGCTACACCTTC
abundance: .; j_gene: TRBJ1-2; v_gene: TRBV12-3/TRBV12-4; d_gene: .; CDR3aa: CASSLTGYGYTF; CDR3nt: TGTGCCAGCAGTTTGACAGGCTATGGCTACACCTTC
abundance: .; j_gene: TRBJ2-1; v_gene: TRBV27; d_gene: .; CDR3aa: CASKFRENNEQFF; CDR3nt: TGTGCCAGCAAGTTCCGGGAAAACAATGAGCAGTTCTTC
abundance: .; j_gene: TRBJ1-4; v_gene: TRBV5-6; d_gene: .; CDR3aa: CASSLYRGPVNEKLFF; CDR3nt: TGTGCCAGCAGCTTGTACCGAGGCCCAGTTAATGAAAAACTGTTTTTT
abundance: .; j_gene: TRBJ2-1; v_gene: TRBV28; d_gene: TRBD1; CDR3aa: CASSFIGTGDNEQFF; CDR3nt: TGTGCCAGCAGTTTTATCGGGACAGGAGACAATGAGCAGTTCTTC
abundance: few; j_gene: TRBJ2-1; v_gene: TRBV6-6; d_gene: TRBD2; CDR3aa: CASGLAGGYNEQFF; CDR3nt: TGTGCCAGCGGGCTAGCGGGAGGGTACAATGAGCAGTTCTTC
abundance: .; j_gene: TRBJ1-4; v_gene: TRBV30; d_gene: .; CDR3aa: CAWSVKGRNEKLFF; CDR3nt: TGTGCCTGGAGTGTCAAGGGGCGTAATGAAAAACTGTTTTTT
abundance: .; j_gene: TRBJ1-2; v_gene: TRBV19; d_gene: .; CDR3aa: CASSIGQINYGYTF; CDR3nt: TGTGCCAGTAGTATTGGCCAGATTAACTATGGCTACACCTTC
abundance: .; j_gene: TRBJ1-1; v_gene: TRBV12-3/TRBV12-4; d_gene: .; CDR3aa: CASSSNTEAFF; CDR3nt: TGTGCCAGCAGCTCGAACACTGAAGCTTTCTTT
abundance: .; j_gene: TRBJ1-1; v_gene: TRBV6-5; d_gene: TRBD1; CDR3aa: CASSYLTGADEAFF; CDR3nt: TGTGCCAGCAGTTACTTGACAGGGGCCGATGAAGCTTTCTTT
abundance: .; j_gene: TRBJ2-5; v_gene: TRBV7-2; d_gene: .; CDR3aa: CASSAKATETQYF; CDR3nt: TGTGCCAGCAGCGCAAAAGCTACAGAGACCCAGTACTTC
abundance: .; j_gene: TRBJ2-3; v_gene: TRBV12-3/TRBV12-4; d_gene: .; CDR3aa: CASTKGGPNTQYF; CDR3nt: TGTGCCAGCACCAAGGGGGGGCCTAATACGCAGTATTTT
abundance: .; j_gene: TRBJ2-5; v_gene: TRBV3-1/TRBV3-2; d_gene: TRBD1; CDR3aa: CASSLYGQGRETQYF; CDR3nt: TGTGCCAGCAGCCTTTACGGACAGGGTCGTGAGACCCAGTACTTC
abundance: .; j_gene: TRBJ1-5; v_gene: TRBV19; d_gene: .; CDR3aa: CASSQGSNQPQHF; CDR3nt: TGTGCCAGTAGCCAGGGGTCGAATCAGCCCCAGCATTTT
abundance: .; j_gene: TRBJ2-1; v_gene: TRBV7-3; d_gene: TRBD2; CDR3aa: CASSSTGTSIYNEQFF; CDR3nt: TGTGCCAGCAGCTCGACCGGGACTAGCATATACAATGAGCAGTTCTTC
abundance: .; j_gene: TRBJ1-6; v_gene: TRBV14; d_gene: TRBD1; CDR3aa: CASSQGDRVNSPLHF; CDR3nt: TGTGCCAGCAGCCAAGGCGACAGGGTTAATTCACCCCTCCACTTT
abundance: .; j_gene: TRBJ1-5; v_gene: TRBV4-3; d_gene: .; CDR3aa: CASSQDRGGTQPQHF; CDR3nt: TGCGCCAGCAGCCAAGATAGGGGGGGGACTCAGCCCCAGCATTTT
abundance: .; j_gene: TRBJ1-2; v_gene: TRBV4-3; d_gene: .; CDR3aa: CASSQDLAAGYTF; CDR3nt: TGCGCCAGCAGCCAAGATCTCGCGGCTGGCTACACCTTC
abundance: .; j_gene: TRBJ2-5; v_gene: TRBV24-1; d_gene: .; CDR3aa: CATSDAIKETQYF; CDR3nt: TGTGCCACCAGTGACGCTATAAAAGAGACCCAGTACTTC
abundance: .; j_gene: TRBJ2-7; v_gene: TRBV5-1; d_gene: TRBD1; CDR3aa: CASSLGDREQQYF; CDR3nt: TGCGCCAGCAGCTTGGGGGACAGGGAACAGCAGTACTTC
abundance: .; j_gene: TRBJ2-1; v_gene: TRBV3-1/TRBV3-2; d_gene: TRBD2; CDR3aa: CASSQSSGAPLF; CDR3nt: TGTGCCAGCAGCCAATCTAGCGGGGCCCCGCTCTTC
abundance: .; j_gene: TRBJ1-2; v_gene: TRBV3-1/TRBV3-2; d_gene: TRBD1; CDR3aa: CASSRDREVLGYGYTF; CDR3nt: TGTGCCAGCAGCCGGGACAGGGAAGTCCTTGGTTATGGCTACACCTTC
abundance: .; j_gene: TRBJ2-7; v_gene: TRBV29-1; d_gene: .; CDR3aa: CSVGGDGYEQYF; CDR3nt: TGCAGCGTTGGGGGGGACGGCTACGAGCAGTACTTC
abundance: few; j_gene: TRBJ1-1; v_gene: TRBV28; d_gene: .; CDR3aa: CASSFDRSEFF; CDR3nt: TGTGCCAGCAGTTTCGACAGGTCGGAGTTCTTT
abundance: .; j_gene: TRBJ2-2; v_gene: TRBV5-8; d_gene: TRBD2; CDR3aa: CASSLRVSGGTGELFF; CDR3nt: TGTGCCAGCAGCTTGCGGGTCAGCGGGGGAACCGGGGAGCTGTTTTTT
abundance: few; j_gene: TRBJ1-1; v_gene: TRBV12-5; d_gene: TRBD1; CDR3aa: CASTPGQGDMNTEAFF; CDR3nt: TGTGCTAGCACGCCGGGACAGGGAGATATGAACACTGAAGCTTTCTTT